This entry concerns a single TCR beta chain. As yet, its antigen is unknown. The sample comes from a study of T cell responses to AZD1222 COVID-19 vaccine. Study results and limitations: Researchers took repertoire samples only after the peak T cell response had come. Vaccine-related CD4 TCRs covered spike, predominating at 160-218 and 743-854.

The germline V and J ends were trimmed by 2 bases and 4 bases, with 0 bases remaining between them. Germline CDR1 is DFQATT and CDR2 is SNEGSKA (reference sequence). CDR3 size: 10 residues. This table comes from immunoSEQ multiplex PCR, and its TCRdb copy is limited to in-frame clones, with some not included. The sample comprises roughly 89,000 clones, around nine tenths of which are singletons, and roughly 4.5% rests with the top ten. This specimen was peripheral blood, taken on day 0 of MenACWY control vaccination. The clonotype comes from an adult in good health. The V and J genes are TRBV20-1 and TRBJ2-4; D unresolved. The CDR3 loop reads CSARKNIQYF. Here the CDR3 DNA reads TGCAGTGCTAGAAAAAACATTCAGTACTTC.